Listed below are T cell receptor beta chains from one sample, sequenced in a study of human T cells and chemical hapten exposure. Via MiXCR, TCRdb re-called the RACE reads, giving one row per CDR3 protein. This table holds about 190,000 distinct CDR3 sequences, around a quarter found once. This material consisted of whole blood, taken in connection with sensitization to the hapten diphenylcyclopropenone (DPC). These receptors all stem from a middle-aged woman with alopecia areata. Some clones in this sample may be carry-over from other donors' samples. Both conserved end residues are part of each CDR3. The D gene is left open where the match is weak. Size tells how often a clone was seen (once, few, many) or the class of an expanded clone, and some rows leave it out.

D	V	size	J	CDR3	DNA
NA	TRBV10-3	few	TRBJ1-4	CAISEPGINEKLFF	TGTGCCATCAGTGAACCGGGAATTAATGAAAAACTGTTTTTT
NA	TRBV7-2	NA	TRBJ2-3	CATTAGGADTQYF	TGTGCTACAACCGCAGGGGGGGCAGATACGCAGTATTTT
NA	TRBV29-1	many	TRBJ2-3	CSVCGSLSTDTQYF	TGCAGCGTCTGCGGGTCCCTGAGCACAGATACGCAGTATTTT
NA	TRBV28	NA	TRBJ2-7	CASRLQGYEQYF	TGTGCCAGCAGGTTGCAGGGCTACGAGCAGTACTTC
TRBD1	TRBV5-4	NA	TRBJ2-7	CASSRDSDYEQYF	TGTGCCAGCAGCCGGGACAGCGACTACGAGCAGTACTTC
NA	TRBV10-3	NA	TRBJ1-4	CAITPGPGNEKLFF	TGTGCCATCACGCCGGGACCGGGTAATGAAAAACTGTTTTTT
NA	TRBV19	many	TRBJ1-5	CASSRDNQPQHF	TGTGCCAGTAGTAGGGACAATCAGCCCCAGCATTTT
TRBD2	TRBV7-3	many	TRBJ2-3	CASSLGLAGSDTQYF	TGTGCCAGCAGCTTAGGCCTAGCGGGATCAGATACGCAGTATTTT
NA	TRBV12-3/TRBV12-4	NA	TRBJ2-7	CASSLAGRILKDEQYF	TGTGCCAGCAGTTTAGCTGGACGGATTCTGAAGGACGAGCAGTACTTC
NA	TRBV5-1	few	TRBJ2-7	CASSLDLVYEQYF	TGCGCCAGCAGCTTGGATCTGGTCTACGAGCAGTACTTC
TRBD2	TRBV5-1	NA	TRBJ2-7	CASSFQTSGRDEQYF	TGCGCCAGCAGCTTCCAAACTAGCGGGAGGGACGAGCAGTACTTC
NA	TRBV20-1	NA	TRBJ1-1	CSAPDGLNTEAFF	TGCAGTGCTCCTGACGGACTGAACACTGAAGCTTTCTTT
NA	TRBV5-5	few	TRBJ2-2	CASSLGVGRAGELFF	TGTGCCAGCAGCTTGGGCGTAGGACGGGCCGGGGAGCTGTTTTTT
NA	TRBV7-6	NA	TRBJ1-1	CASTLVYEGSEAFF	TGTGCCAGCACCCTCGTTTACGAGGGGTCTGAAGCTTTCTTT
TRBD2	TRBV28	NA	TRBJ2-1	CASPPEAPGGYNEQFF	TGTGCCAGCCCGCCCGAGGCGCCGGGGGGTTACAATGAGCAGTTCTTC
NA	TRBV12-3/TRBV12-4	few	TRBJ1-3	CASGASSGNTIYF	TGTGCCTCGGGGGCGAGCTCTGGAAACACCATATATTTT
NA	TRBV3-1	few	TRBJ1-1	CASSRILNTEAFF	TGTGCCAGCAGCCGCATACTGAACACTGAAGCTTTCTTT
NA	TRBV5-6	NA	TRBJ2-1	CASSFTTYNEQFF	TGTGCCAGCAGCTTTACCACCTACAATGAGCAGTTCTTC
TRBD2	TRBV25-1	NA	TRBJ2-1	CASSARLAGVGYNEQFF	TGTGCCAGCAGTGCCCGACTAGCGGGGGTCGGCTACAATGAGCAGTTCTTC
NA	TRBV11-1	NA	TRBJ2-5	CASSLRRGRHQETQYF	TGTGCCAGCAGCTTACGCCGGGGACGGCACCAAGAGACCCAGTACTTC
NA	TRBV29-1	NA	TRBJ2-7	CSVDRTEEQYF	TGCAGCGTTGATAGGACAGAAGAGCAGTACTTC